Listed below are T cell receptor beta chains from one sample, sequenced in a study of blood T cell repertoires in COVID-19. Sequencing was performed with immunoSEQ multiplex PCR; in TCRdb, only in-frame clones are kept and a portion is missing. This repertoire shows approximately 240,000 clones, about 85% found once; its top ten account for around 2.9%. Specimen: peripheral blood. These receptor sequences come from a man over 45 who had recovered from COVID-19. Each CDR3 is given with its conserved first and last residue. D genes are given only for firm matches. Only some rows state a clone size, as once, few, many or a class for expanded clones.

j_call: TRBJ1-4; d_call: TRBD1; v_call: TRBV5-1; clone_size: .; cdr3_nt: TGCGCCAGCAGCTTGGACAGGGGTAATGAAAAACTGTTTTTT; cdr3_aa: CASSLDRGNEKLFF
j_call: TRBJ1-3; d_call: .; v_call: TRBV19; clone_size: .; cdr3_nt: TGTGCCAGTAAAGAGACAGCCAGCTCTGGAAACACCATATATTTT; cdr3_aa: CASKETASSGNTIYF
j_call: TRBJ2-1; d_call: TRBD1; v_call: TRBV6-5; clone_size: .; cdr3_nt: TGTGCCAGCAGTCCCGACAGGGGACCTCTAAATGAGCAGTTCTTC; cdr3_aa: CASSPDRGPLNEQFF
j_call: TRBJ2-3; d_call: .; v_call: TRBV9; clone_size: .; cdr3_nt: TGTGCCAGCAGTAGACTAACAGATACGCAGTATTTT; cdr3_aa: CASSRLTDTQYF
j_call: TRBJ2-1; d_call: TRBD2; v_call: TRBV2; clone_size: .; cdr3_nt: TGTGCCAGCAGCTTGCGAGGACTAGCGGGGAAGAGCTCCTACAATGAGCAGTTCTTC; cdr3_aa: CASSLRGLAGKSSYNEQFF
j_call: TRBJ2-7; d_call: TRBD2; v_call: TRBV24-1; clone_size: .; cdr3_nt: TGTGCCACCAGTGTAACTAGCGGAGCCGTTAAGTACTTC; cdr3_aa: CATSVTSGAVKYF
j_call: TRBJ2-7; d_call: TRBD1; v_call: TRBV7-2; clone_size: once; cdr3_nt: TGTGCCAGCAGCTGGGACAGACCCTACGAGCAGTACTTC; cdr3_aa: CASSWDRPYEQYF
j_call: TRBJ2-1; d_call: TRBD2; v_call: TRBV23-1; clone_size: .; cdr3_nt: TGCGCCAGCAGTCAATCTGCTCGGGGCGGGAGTCCCCACGAGCAGTTCTTC; cdr3_aa: CASSQSARGGSPHEQFF
j_call: TRBJ2-1; d_call: .; v_call: TRBV5-6; clone_size: .; cdr3_nt: TGTGCCAGCAGCACCGGGACACTATTCTATGAGCAGTTCTTC; cdr3_aa: CASSTGTLFYEQFF
j_call: TRBJ2-3; d_call: TRBD2; v_call: TRBV6-1; clone_size: .; cdr3_nt: TGTGCCAGCAGTGAGGGGACTAGCGGGTGGATTACAGATACGCAGTATTTT; cdr3_aa: CASSEGTSGWITDTQYF
j_call: TRBJ1-4; d_call: TRBD1; v_call: TRBV2; clone_size: .; cdr3_nt: TGTGCCAGCAGTGGCAGGGGGCTCGCTAATGAAAAACTGTTTTTT; cdr3_aa: CASSGRGLANEKLFF
j_call: TRBJ1-2; d_call: .; v_call: TRBV4-2; clone_size: .; cdr3_nt: TGTGCCAGCAGCCAGACAGGCTATGGCTACACCTTC; cdr3_aa: CASSQTGYGYTF
j_call: TRBJ2-1; d_call: TRBD2; v_call: TRBV10-2; clone_size: .; cdr3_nt: TGCGCCAGCAGGACTAGCGGGAGTTACAATGAGCAGTTCTTC; cdr3_aa: CASRTSGSYNEQFF
j_call: TRBJ2-3; d_call: TRBD1; v_call: TRBV11-2; clone_size: .; cdr3_nt: TGTGCCAGCAGCTGGGGGACAGGGAGGCCAGATACGCAGTATTTT; cdr3_aa: CASSWGTGRPDTQYF
j_call: TRBJ2-2; d_call: TRBD2; v_call: TRBV2; clone_size: .; cdr3_nt: TGTGCCAGCAGTGAAATGCAGGGGATGAGTAGCGGGAAGTCATTGGTCACCGGGGAGCTGTTTTTT; cdr3_aa: CASSEMQGMSSGKSLVTGELFF
j_call: TRBJ1-3; d_call: .; v_call: TRBV10-3; clone_size: .; cdr3_nt: TGTGCCATCAAGGCGTTTGACAGGAGACACACCATATATTTT; cdr3_aa: CAIKAFDRRHTIYF
j_call: TRBJ2-7; d_call: TRBD2; v_call: TRBV7-9; clone_size: .; cdr3_nt: TGTGCCAGCAGCTTGGGACTAGCCTACGAGCAGTACTTC; cdr3_aa: CASSLGLAYEQYF